These T cell receptor beta chains were read from a single sample in a study of Ad26.COV2.S vaccination and SARS-CoV-2 variants. Generated by immunoSEQ multiplex PCR, the TCRdb table keeps only in-frame clones and is missing some. The profile covers more than 400,000 clones, with about 92% appearing a single time and about 1.7% taken by the ten largest. This sample comprised peripheral blood, obtained in a trial of Ad26.COV2.S vaccine versus placebo. Source of these receptors: a person aged 18-60 years who received the Ad26.COV2.S COVID-19 vaccine or a placebo. CDR3s include the opening cysteine and the closing phenylalanine or tryptophan. D genes are given only for firm matches. Clone size, where shown, is once, few, many, or a class for clones that have expanded.

>.|TRBV6-5|.|TRBJ2-5
CASGRGIQETQYF
TGTGCCAGCGGGCGGGGCATCCAAGAGACCCAGTACTTC
>.|TRBV6-5|TRBD1|TRBJ2-7
CASRSGQGLYEQYF
TGTGCCAGCAGGAGCGGACAGGGACTTTACGAGCAGTACTTC
>.|TRBV21-1|.|TRBJ2-1
CASSSHRDRSYNEQFF
TGTGCCAGCAGCAGCCACCGGGACAGGAGTTACAATGAGCAGTTCTTC
>.|TRBV7-8|.|TRBJ1-2
CASSLPGGYTF
TGTGCCAGCAGCTTACCCGGGGGCTACACCTTC
>.|TRBV28|.|TRBJ2-7
CASSPMLDYEQYF
TGTGCCAGCAGTCCAATGCTTGACTACGAGCAGTACTTC
>.|TRBV30|.|TRBJ1-6
CAWSTIRVNSPLHF
TGTGCCTGGAGTACAATCAGGGTTAATTCACCCCTCCACTTT
>.|TRBV6-4|TRBD2|TRBJ2-1
CASSDSGGAYNEQFF
TGTGCCAGCAGTGACTCCGGGGGGGCCTACAATGAGCAGTTCTTC
>.|TRBV9|TRBD2|TRBJ2-3
CASSPGLAGVYSTDTQYF
TGTGCCAGCAGCCCCGGACTAGCGGGGGTGTATAGCACAGATACGCAGTATTTT
>.|TRBV18|TRBD1|TRBJ2-1
CASSPGTGTYNEQFF
TGTGCCAGCTCACCCGGGACAGGGACCTACAATGAGCAGTTCTTC
>.|TRBV3-1/TRBV3-2|TRBD1|TRBJ2-7
CASSQDRDRGAYEQYF
TGTGCCAGCAGCCAGGACCGGGACAGGGGGGCCTACGAGCAGTACTTC
>.|TRBV5-1|TRBD1|TRBJ1-6
CASSLEGAESPLHF
TGCGCCAGCAGCTTGGAGGGGGCGGAATCACCCCTCCACTTT
>.|TRBV30|.|TRBJ1-2
CAWRDSPYGYTF
TGTGCCTGGAGGGACAGCCCCTATGGCTACACCTTC
>.|TRBV9|.|TRBJ2-3
CASSPHGGSTDTQYF
TGTGCCAGCAGCCCCCATGGGGGGAGCACAGATACGCAGTATTTT
>.|TRBV27|.|TRBJ2-7
CASSPGVAYEQYF
TGTGCCAGCAGCCCCGGCGTAGCCTACGAGCAGTACTTC
>.|TRBV3-1/TRBV3-2|.|TRBJ1-2
CASSQVGSYGYTF
TGTGCCAGCAGCCAAGTCGGCAGCTATGGCTACACCTTC
>.|TRBV18|TRBD1|TRBJ1-1
CASSPNRGDTEAFF
TGTGCCAGCTCACCAAACAGGGGGGACACTGAAGCTTTCTTT
>.|TRBV6-6|.|TRBJ2-5
CASSYHRATYQETQYF
TGTGCCAGCAGTTACCATAGGGCTACGTACCAAGAGACCCAGTACTTC
>.|TRBV3-1/TRBV3-2|.|TRBJ2-3
CASSSHPPLGTDTQYF
TGTGCCAGCAGCTCCCACCCCCCGTTGGGGACAGATACGCAGTATTTT
>.|TRBV2|.|TRBJ2-2
CASSEFGGRELANTGELFF
TGTGCCAGCAGTGAATTCGGGGGCCGGGAATTAGCGAACACCGGGGAGCTGTTTTTT
>.|TRBV28|TRBD2|TRBJ2-7
CASHPGGGYEQYF
TGTGCCAGCCACCCTGGGGGGGGCTACGAGCAGTACTTC
>.|TRBV7-6|TRBD1|TRBJ2-7
CASSPRTGSLLGEQYF
TGTGCCAGCAGCCCACGGACAGGGTCCCTCTTGGGGGAGCAGTACTTC
>once|TRBV6-2/TRBV6-3|TRBD1|TRBJ1-1
CASSYSDRVRVNTEAFF
TGTGCCAGCAGTTACTCAGACAGGGTCCGGGTGAACACTGAAGCTTTCTTT
>once|TRBV3-1/TRBV3-2|TRBD2|TRBJ2-3
CASSVLAGTSTDTQYF
TGTGCCAGCAGCGTCCTAGCGGGGACTAGCACAGATACGCAGTATTTT
>.|TRBV30|.|TRBJ1-3
CAWDLDGNTIYF
TGTGCCTGGGATTTGGATGGAAACACCATATATTTT
>.|TRBV10-1|.|TRBJ2-2
CASSEGGELFF
TGCGCCAGCAGTGAGGGAGGGGAGCTGTTTTTT
>.|TRBV18|.|TRBJ2-2
CASSPSVHGSGELFF
TGTGCCAGCTCACCTTCAGTTCATGGGTCCGGGGAGCTGTTTTTT
>.|TRBV5-1|.|TRBJ2-7
CASSLATGIEYEQYF
TGCGCCAGCAGCTTGGCCACAGGGATCGAGTACGAGCAGTACTTC
>.|TRBV18|.|TRBJ2-1
CASSPTMESYNEQFF
TGTGCCAGCTCACCAACGATGGAGTCCTACAATGAGCAGTTCTTC
>.|TRBV19|.|TRBJ2-3
CASRVSDQAVTDTQYF
TGTGCCAGTAGAGTAAGTGATCAAGCGGTTACAGATACGCAGTATTTT
>.|TRBV5-1|.|TRBJ1-1
CASSLSLKHYPKGSTEAFF
TGCGCCAGCAGCTTGTCACTTAAGCATTACCCAAAGGGGAGCACTGAAGCTTTCTTT
>once|TRBV13|.|TRBJ1-2
CASTLRGRRNYGYTF
TGTGCCAGCACCCTACGGGGCAGAAGGAACTATGGCTACACCTTC
>once|TRBV4-3|.|TRBJ2-7
CASSLGGVDEQYF
TGCGCCAGCAGCCTAGGGGGGGTGGACGAGCAGTACTTC
>.|TRBV28|.|TRBJ1-2
CASSFGGFGYTF
TGTGCCAGCAGTTTTGGAGGGTTTGGCTACACCTTC
>.|TRBV10-1|.|TRBJ2-7
CASSEEGGGTEVWEQYF
TGCGCCAGCAGTGAGGAGGGAGGGGGGACAGAAGTGTGGGAGCAGTACTTC